The clone carrying this T cell receptor (beta chain) was seen once. Antigen unknown. V was clipped by 5 bases and J by 2 bases, with 10 bases between them. This CDR3 region has 13 residues. CDR1 and CDR2 from the germline V gene are LNHNV and YYDKDF (reference sequence). Sequencing used immunoSEQ multiplex PCR; TCRdb keeps in-frame clones, though not all of them. Among roughly 73,000 clones listed, around 86% were seen once. This sample stems from a study of graft-versus-host responses after intestinal transplantation. Study results and limitations: High graft-versus-host to host-versus-graft T cell clonal ratios marked allografts of patients with graft-donor macrochimerism.

The receptor was isolated from a human donor who was the organ donor for an intestinal transplant. The chain recombines TRBV15 with TRBJ2-7; D may be TRBD2 (5 bases). This sample comprised unstimulated CD8+ T cells sorted from spleen or lymph node cells, obtained before transplant. CDR3 sequence: CATSSDGTYEQYF. The CDR3 coding sequence is TGTGCCACCAGCTCTGACGGGACCTACGAGCAGTACTTC.